This T cell receptor beta chain comes out of a study of control samples from healthy donors and cancer patients. CDR3 size: 15 residues. Germline V gives CDR1 MDHEN, CDR2 SYDVKM. V lost 7 bases, J lost 6 bases, and 12 bases stayed unmatched. The assay was immunoSEQ multiplex PCR, and TCRdb's table has in-frame clones only and misses some. The table lists roughly 49,000 clones, around nine tenths of them singletons. The specimen was PBMCs. V and J are TRBV28 and TRBJ2-7; 10 bases align to TRBD2. The TCR sequence derives from a man in his fifties or sixties with head and neck cancer. CDR3 nucleotide sequence: TGTGCCAGCACCGGGCCTGGACTAGCGGAGGTCGAGCAGTACTTC. Translated, it gives CASTGPGLAEVEQYF.